This T cell receptor (beta chain) is from a study of shared clonotypes between healthy human individuals. The CDR3 is 15 residues long. Trimming took 2 bases from V and 0 from J; bases not matched to a gene: 3. Germline lookup yields CDR1 MNHEY and CDR2 SMNVEV (reference sequence). About this clone itself: Its antigen is still unknown.

In the source study's methods: Junction-only sequences without quality scores came from ImmunoSEQ, so filtering differed. Clones were read by immunoSEQ multiplex PCR, and TCRdb kept only the in-frame ones, dropping some. The V and J calls and the clone size are those of that table, but D and trimming were determined from the DNA. Among 650,000 to 800,000 clones, around 70% were seen once, and the ten largest hold more than 1.5%. Whole-study findings and limits: It was observed that roughly 4.8% of naive CD4 clonotypes were shared across a handful of donors. Across subsets, estimated richness was generally greater for naive than for memory populations.

The V call is TRBV27, the J call TRBJ2-5, with TRBD1 identical over 7 bases. The source of this sequence is a woman aged 25 to 39 in good health. Source material: memory CD4+ T cells sorted from blood. Documented subset: CD45RA-negative fraction. CDR3 nucleotide sequence: TGTGCCAGCAGTTTACGGGACAGTTACCAAGAGACCCAGTACTTC. Amino acids: CASSLRDSYQETQYF.